Each of the 19 T cell receptor beta chains below was sequenced from the same sample in a study of graft-versus-host responses after intestinal transplantation. Profiled with immunoSEQ multiplex PCR; TCRdb holds only in-frame clones, not every one. Of 43,000 or so clones in the sample, about 95% were seen once. The starting material was PBMCs, obtained around 48 weeks after intestinal transplant. Receptor source: a human patient who received an intestinal transplant, so some T cells may come from the graft donor.

The V gene is TRBV11-2, the J gene TRBJ1-4, with D perhaps matching TRBD1 (5 bases). CDR3 length: 15 residues. The germline CDR1 and CDR2 sequences are SGHAT and FQNNGV. Trimming took 1 base from V and 5 from J, leaving 11 bases between them. CDR3 residues: CASSLVGGRNEKLFF. In DNA form, the CDR3 reads TGTGCCAGCAGCTTAGTTGGGGGAAGGAATGAAAAACTGTTTTTT.

The chain couples TRBV28 to TRBJ2-5, with TRBD2 matching 12 bases. The V gene's germline CDR1 is MDHEN and CDR2 SYDVKM. V was clipped by 5 bases and J by 1 base; unmatched bases: 5. This CDR3 has 16 amino acids. The CDR3 spells CASSNGLAGLQETQYF. The CDR3, as DNA: TGTGCCAGCAGTAATGGACTAGCGGGGCTCCAAGAGACCCAGTACTTC.

This chain uses TRBV7-9 with TRBJ2-2; D possibly corresponds to TRBD2 (5 bases). CDR3 length: 13 residues. Germline V gives CDR1 SEHNR, CDR2 FQNEAQ (reference sequence). V shed 0 bases and J shed 7 bases, with 6 bases lying between them. The CDR3 region is CASSLARGGELFF. CDR3 nucleotide sequence: TGTGCCAGCAGCTTAGCCCGGGGCGGGGAGCTGTTTTTT.

This chain connects TRBV7-3 to TRBJ2-3, with 11 bases identical to TRBD2. CDR3 length equals 17 residues. CDR1 is SGHTA, CDR2 FQGTGA, per germline. The V gene end was trimmed by 0 bases and the J gene end by 4 bases; junction bases not matched to a gene: 6. CDR3 coding DNA: TGTGCCAGCAGCTTAACGACTAGCGGGGTGCTCGCAGATACGCAGTATTTT. Protein sequence: CASSLTTSGVLADTQYF.

This sequence joins TRBV7-4 and TRBJ2-2, with a possible D match to TRBD1 (6 bases). Deletions cut 6 bases from V and 3 bases from J, with 14 bases between. This CDR3 has 15 residues. Per germline, CDR1 SGHVT and CDR2 SQSDAQ. The CDR3 here is CASRYGQLHTGELFF. Written as DNA, the CDR3 is TGTGCCAGCAGATACGGACAGCTACACACCGGGGAGCTGTTTTTT.

The J gene is TRBJ2-7, the V gene TRBV1; no check of the table's D call, TRBD2, against the DNA was made. TRBV1 is a pseudogene segment. The CDR3 extends over 15 amino acids. The CDR3 region is CTSSHGRLARMEQYF. The CDR3 DNA follows: TGCACCAGCAGCCATGGAAGACTAGCCCGAATGGAGCAGTACTTC.

CDR3 bases: TGTGCCAGCAGTTCCCAGCGGGGTCCCGACTACGAGCAGTACTTC. Protein sequence: CASSSQRGPDYEQYF. The genes are TRBV27 and TRBJ2-7; 7 bases align to TRBD2. Germline V CDR1 and CDR2: MNHEY, SMNVEV (reference sequence). The CDR3 runs 15 residues. V lost 4 bases, J lost 3 bases, and 9 bases stayed unmatched.

V gene TRBV6-5 combines with J gene TRBJ2-7; 7 bases align to TRBD1. CDR3 length equals 14 residues. The J segment lost 1 base and the V segment lost 2 bases, leaving 2 bases of the junction unmatched. The germline V gene encodes CDR1 MNHEY and CDR2 SVGAGI. CDR3 bases: TGTGCCAGCAGTTACAACAGGGGATCCTACGAGCAGTACTTC. It yields the protein CASSYNRGSYEQYF.

The chain couples TRBV13 to TRBJ2-7, with TRBD1 identical over 9 bases. The CDR3 runs to 16 residues. The germline gives CDR1 PRHDT, CDR2 FYEKMQ (reference sequence). V shed 2 bases, J shed 7 bases, and the junction held 12 bases outside the gene matches. In DNA form, the CDR3 reads TGTGCCAGCAGCTTAAAAGGGACAGGGTACCAGCAGGAGCAGTACTTC. This sequence encodes CASSLKGTGYQQEQYF. The full variable domain, with the rest looked up from reference TRBV13 and TRBJ2-7, is AAGVIQSPRHLIKEKRETATLKCYPIPRHDTVYWYQQGPGQDPQFLISFYEKMQSDKGSIPDRFSAQQFSDYHSELNMSSLELGDSALYFCASSLKGTGYQQEQYFGPGTRLTVT.

J is TRBJ1-3 and V is TRBV25-1; 7 bases fit TRBD1. After removal of 3 bases from V and 0 bases from J, the junction contained 2 bases not matched to a gene. Germline V gene sequence: CDR1 MGHDK, CDR2 SYGVNS. The CDR3 runs to 15 residues. The CDR3 DNA follows: TGTGCCAGCAGTGATCCAGGGGGCTCTGGAAACACCATATATTTT. Protein product: CASSDPGGSGNTIYF.

This chain uses TRBV6-5 with TRBJ1-2, with TRBD1 identical over 9 bases. This CDR3 contains 15 residues. CDR1 and CDR2 (germline): MNHEY, SVGAGI. The ends lost 3 bases at V and 6 bases at J; junction bases unmatched: 8. CDR3 sequence reads: CASSYSGTGSNGYTF. The CDR3 coding sequence is TGTGCCAGCAGTTATTCCGGGACAGGGTCTAATGGCTACACCTTC.

This clone turned up a few times. The chain links TRBV18 to TRBJ1-3; 7 positions match TRBD1. This CDR3 comprises 13 residues. Trimming removed 5 bases from V and 7 bases from J; junction bases left unmatched: 5. Germline CDR1 is KGHSH and CDR2 is LQKENI. The CDR3 region is CASSETGSNTIYF. The DNA of the CDR3 is TGTGCCAGCTCAGAGACAGGGAGCAACACCATATATTTT.

The V gene is TRBV11-2, the J gene TRBJ1-6, with a tentative D call TRBD1 (5 bases). Germline V lookup: CDR1 SGHAT, CDR2 FQNNGV. With 4 bases removed from V and 10 bases from J, the gap between germline ends came to 20 bases. The CDR3 extends over 16 amino acids. The CDR3 coding sequence is TGTGCCAGCAGCTCCCTGGGGGGAGTTAATTACTCACCCCTCCACTTT. It codes for CASSSLGGVNYSPLHF.

This chain connects TRBV4-1 to TRBJ2-5; no firm D call. The DNA end is a closer match to TRBJ2-7, so the J assignment may be wrong. The CDR3 is made up of 17 amino acids. Germline CDR1 is MGHRA and CDR2 is YSYEKL. The CDR3 loop is CASSHHPRTPEYYEQYF. CDR3 nucleotides: TGCGCCAGCAGCCACCACCCTCGGACCCCTGAGTACTACGAGCAGTACTTC.

This sequence joins TRBV19 and TRBJ1-5; 7 positions agree with TRBD1. The V gene end was trimmed by 10 bases and the J gene end by 0 bases; junction bases not matched to a gene: 6. The CDR3 is 14 amino acids. Germline V gives CDR1 LNHDA, CDR2 SQIVND (reference sequence). The CDR3 nucleotides read TGTGCCACCTCGGGACAGTCTAGCAATCAGCCCCAGCATTTT. It yields the protein CATSGQSSNQPQHF.

The chain combines TRBV5-1 with TRBJ1-6; D remains ambiguous. The CDR3 spans 16 residues. The V and J ends lost 1 base and 7 bases respectively, with 15 bases between them. Germline CDR1 and CDR2: SGHRS and YFSETQ. Here the CDR3 reads CASSLWGNTRNSPLHF. The DNA of the CDR3 is TGCGCCAGCAGCTTGTGGGGAAACACCCGGAATTCACCCCTCCACTTT.

There are a few counts of this clone. The CDR3: CASSLGGRGYEQYF. CDR3 nucleotides: TGTGCCAGCAGTTTGGGGGGGAGGGGGTACGAGCAGTACTTC. The J gene is TRBJ2-7, the V gene TRBV27; D is possibly TRBD2 (7 bases). The CDR3 has 14 amino acids. With 3 bases removed from V and 4 bases from J, the gap between germline ends came to 13 bases. The germline gives CDR1 MNHEY, CDR2 SMNVEV (reference sequence).

J is TRBJ2-5 and V is TRBV28, with TRBD2 matching over 9 bases. CDR3 length equals 13 residues. V trimming: 6 bases; J trimming: 5 bases; junction bases outside the gene matches: 4. From germline, CDR1 is MDHEN and CDR2 SYDVKM. CDR3 in amino acids: CASSHSGSETQYF. CDR3 in DNA: TGTGCCAGCAGCCATAGCGGGAGTGAGACCCAGTACTTC.

The CDR3 region has the DNA TGTGCCAGCAGCCAAGAGGGGGTGGGGGTAAGCGATGCTTTCTTT. Translated: CASSQEGVGVSDAFF. V gene TRBV4-2 combines with J gene TRBJ1-1; tentative D call: TRBD1 (5 bases). The CDR3 extends over 15 amino acids. With 0 bases removed from V and 11 bases from J, the gap between germline ends came to 19 bases. Germline CDR1 reads LGHNA; CDR2 reads YNFKEQ.